The source of this T cell receptor (beta chain) is a study of CD8 T cells in ankylosing spondylitis. Trimming removed 7 bases at V and 7 bases at J, with 17 bases between. The CDR3 sequence is 13 residues long. Germline CDR1 reads SGHRS; CDR2 reads YFSETQ. In making TCR beta libraries, quantitative 5'-RACE with molecular barcodes was used. TCRdb reanalysed the 5' RACE reads using MiXCR and keeps one entry per CDR3 protein. Here the sample spans around 320,000 distinct CDR3 sequences, less than 25% being singletons. The study's findings and limits: Reportedly, disease-linked clones are significantly enriched in ankylosing spondylitis patients' matched synovial fluid. Past studies reported some motif variants in reactive arthritis synovial fluid and blood.

Only a few counts were recorded for this clonotype. What it recognizes is unknown. The sequence came from a female donor with ankylosing spondylitis or in good health (not recorded which). The specimen sequenced was blood, either unsorted or a sorted T cell fraction (not recorded which). J is TRBJ1-2 and V is TRBV5-1, with unresolved D. The CDR3 sequence is CASAPRGDGGYTF. CDR3 DNA: TGCGCCAGCGCGCCCAGAGGAGATGGTGGCTACACCTTC.